Each of the 13 T cell receptor beta chains below was sequenced from the same sample in a study of blood T cell repertoires in COVID-19 (dated by TCRdb to the early 2020s). The receptor library was made with the immunoSEQ multiplex PCR assay. The source is immuneACCESS, and TCRdb retained only in-frame sequences with V and J called. Part of the clones is not carried over; for the studies checked, unresolved V genes explain less than half of this, and the remainder is unexplained. The sample table holds 200,000 to 300,000 clones, of which 88% were seen once. The biggest ten clones account for 0.65% to 0.9% of the sample. The specimen was peripheral blood. These receptors all stem from a woman aged 25 to 39 with acute or convalescent COVID-19.

The chain links TRBV15 to TRBJ1-4, with a possible D match to TRBD1 (6 bases). The CDR3 contains 17 residues. Trimming left V 3 bases short and J 0 bases short, with 14 bases between. Germline lookup yields CDR1 LNHNV and CDR2 YYDKDF (reference sequence). The CDR3 DNA is TGTGCCACCAGCAGGGAACAGGGTAGTGCAACTAATGAAAAACTGTTTTTT. It translates to CATSREQGSATNEKLFF.

This chain uses TRBV30 with TRBJ2-3, with 9 positions matching TRBD1. The CDR3 is 13 residues long. J gave up 3 bases and V 7 bases, and 5 bases lay outside the gene matches. Germline loops: CDR1 GTSNPN, CDR2 SVGIG (reference sequence). The DNA for the CDR3 is TGTGCCTTAACAGGGGGCTGGACAGATACGCAGTATTTT. Its translation: CALTGGWTDTQYF.

J is TRBJ2-1 and V is TRBV14, with D possibly matching TRBD2 (6 bases). V was clipped by 6 bases and J by 2 bases, with 17 bases between them. There are 16 residues in the CDR3. Looked up from germline, CDR1 is SGHDN and CDR2 is FVKESK. This CDR3 reads CASSTRVADTYNEQFF. CDR3 nucleotide sequence: TGTGCCAGCAGTACAAGGGTAGCGGATACCTACAATGAGCAGTTCTTC.

Here the CDR3 reads CASSLTGPYGYTF. The CDR3 region has the DNA TGTGCCAGCAGTTTGACAGGGCCCTATGGCTACACCTTC. The chain combines TRBV27 with TRBJ1-2, with 7 bases lining up with TRBD1. Losses at the gene ends were 3 bases for V and 4 bases for J; bases not matched to a gene: 2. The CDR3 contains 13 residues. Germline CDR1 reads MNHEY; CDR2 reads SMNVEV (reference sequence).

V gene TRBV5-1 combines with J gene TRBJ1-2, with D possibly being TRBD1 (5 bases). Trimming pared 5 bases from V and 2 bases from J, leaving 16 bases between. This CDR3 is 15 amino acids long. Germline V gene lookup returns CDR1 SGHRS and CDR2 YFSETQ. The CDR3 bases are TGCGCCAGCAGTGCTGTTAGGGGCGAGAACTATGGCTACACCTTC. It translates to CASSAVRGENYGYTF.

V is TRBV30 and J is TRBJ2-3; D remains unclear. The V end was cut by 2 bases, the J end by 3 bases, with 6 bases between. Germline-derived CDR1 and CDR2 are GTSNPN and SVGIG (reference sequence). This CDR3 has 12 amino acids. CDR3 sequence reads: CAWSPQTDTQYF. As DNA, the CDR3 is TGTGCCTGGAGTCCACAAACAGATACGCAGTATTTT.

Only one count was recorded for this clone. The V gene is TRBV23-1, the J gene TRBJ2-1; 12 bases align to TRBD2. TRBV23-1 is annotated as an ORF whose role is uncertain. The CDR3 has 16 residues. J was trimmed by 4 bases and V by 6 bases; bases with no gene match: 7. The CDR3 bases are TGCGCCAGCAGACATGGACTAGCGGGACCATACAATGAGCAGTTCTTC. Protein sequence: CASRHGLAGPYNEQFF.

This chain joins TRBV28 and TRBJ1-6; TRBD1 is a possible D gene (6 bases). Germline values: CDR1 MDHEN, CDR2 SYDVKM. The CDR3 covers 15 residues. V lost 8 bases and J lost 8, with 19 bases in between. The CDR3 is CASGIGGGVDSPLHF. The CDR3 DNA reads as TGTGCCAGCGGAATAGGGGGGGGTGTAGATTCACCCCTCCACTTT.

The chain joins TRBV7-2 to TRBJ2-3; 16 positions agree with TRBD2. This CDR3 region has 19 residues. The germline CDR1 and CDR2 sequences are SGHTA and FQGNSA. The V and J ends lost 5 bases and 0 bases, in that order; junction bases with no gene match: 8. The CDR3 DNA sequence: TGTGCCAGCAGCCAGGGACTAGCGGGAGGGCTATTAAGCACAGATACGCAGTATTTT. This sequence encodes CASSQGLAGGLLSTDTQYF.

The gene calls are TRBV7-2 and TRBJ2-6; 7 positions agree with TRBD1. The J segment lost 4 bases and the V segment lost 3 bases, leaving 6 bases of the junction unmatched. This CDR3 has 16 residues. Germline lookup yields CDR1 SGHTA and CDR2 FQGNSA. The CDR3 sequence is CASSFRQGVGANVLTF. In DNA, the CDR3 is TGTGCCAGCAGCTTCCGACAGGGTGTCGGGGCCAACGTCCTGACTTTC. Supplemented by reference TRBV7-2 and TRBJ2-6, the full variable domain reads GAGVSQSPSNKVTEKGKDVELRCDPISGHTALYWYRQSLGQGLEFLIYFQGNSAPDKSGLPSDRFSAERTGGSVSTLTIQRTQQEDSAVYLCASSFRQGVGANVLTFGAGSRLTVL.

The chain employs TRBV25-1 and TRBJ2-1, with D possibly being TRBD1 (6 bases). The V gene's germline CDR1 is MGHDK and CDR2 SYGVNS. This CDR3 comprises 13 residues. With 3 bases removed from V and 7 bases from J, the gap between germline ends came to 10 bases. In DNA form, the CDR3 reads TGTGCCAGCAGTGAGGGGGCCCCTAATGAGCAGTTCTTC. Translation gives CASSEGAPNEQFF.

The J gene is TRBJ1-1, the V gene TRBV19; TRBD1 matches 8 bases. The V gene's germline CDR1 is LNHDA and CDR2 SQIVND (reference sequence). The CDR3 runs to 15 residues. The V and J ends lost 5 bases and 1 base, in that order; junction bases with no gene match: 6. This chain's CDR3 is CASSQQGVGNTEAFF. The CDR3 DNA follows: TGTGCCAGTAGTCAACAGGGGGTCGGGAACACTGAAGCTTTCTTT.

Here the CDR3 reads CATGQGAGAADTQYF. The CDR3 DNA reads as TGCGCCACGGGACAGGGGGCTGGTGCGGCAGATACGCAGTATTTT. The chain links TRBV5-1 to TRBJ2-3, with 12 bases that match TRBD1. This CDR3 is built from 15 residues. The J segment lost 4 bases and the V segment lost 9 bases, leaving 9 bases of the junction unmatched. Germline V CDR1 and CDR2: SGHRS, YFSETQ.